The 32 T cell receptor beta chains presented below share a single source sample, sequenced in a study of T cells in Graves' hyperthyroidism and ophthalmopathy. TCR beta CDR3 region amplification was performed from RNA transcripts. Researchers ran a first-round RT-PCR on the TCR CDR3 using the HTBI primer set. Each CDR3 protein is one row after TCRdb ran MiXCR on the multiplex PCR reads. Of more than 300,000 distinct CDR3 sequences detected, roughly 15% appear once; the ten largest clones hold 15% to 20%. The specimen sequenced was blood. These receptors all come from a woman aged 25 to 39 with Graves' ophthalmopathy.

About this clonotype: Being one base from a much bigger clone, this may be a read error. The chain couples TRBV11-2 to TRBJ2-3; no reliable D call. CDR3 length: 14 residues. Germline CDR1 reads SGHAT; CDR2 reads FQNNGV. CDR3 amino acids: CAGSPPRRADTQYF. The DNA of the CDR3 is TGTGCCGGCAGCCCTCCCAGACGGGCAGATACGCAGTATTTT.

The sample holds a few counts of this clonotype. The chain carries TRBV12-3 or TRBV12-4 and TRBJ1-6, with D uncertain. V was pared by 3 bases and J by 6 bases, with 15 bases between. There are 16 residues in the CDR3. The chain's CDR3 is CASSLRPSPINSPLHF. Written as DNA, the CDR3 is TGTGCCAGCAGTTTGCGGCCGTCACCGATTAATTCACCCCTCCACTTT.

The gene calls are TRBV12-3 or TRBV12-4 and TRBJ2-3; 10 bases are shared with TRBD2. There are 16 residues in the CDR3. The J segment lost 4 bases and the V segment lost 3 bases, leaving 7 bases of the junction unmatched. CDR3 DNA sequence: TGTGCCAGCAGTTTCTCAGCGGGGGGGCGGGCAGATACGCAGTATTTT. Protein: CASSFSAGGRADTQYF.

This clonotype was recorded at least ten times. The CDR3 spells CSASTGRRTANTGELFF. CDR3 DNA: TGCAGTGCTTCCACGGGACGGCGAACCGCGAACACCGGGGAGCTGTTTTTT. J is TRBJ2-2 and V is TRBV20-1; tentatively, D is TRBD1 or TRBD2 (5 bases each). The CDR3 runs 17 residues. The V end lost 5 bases, the J end lost 0 bases, and 19 bases lay between the germline ends. Germline loops: CDR1 DFQATT, CDR2 SNEGSKA (reference sequence).

This clonotype was seen many times. V and J are TRBV5-1 and TRBJ2-7, with D tentatively TRBD2 (5 bases). The CDR3 totals 16 residues. Germline V gene sequence: CDR1 SGHRS, CDR2 YFSETQ. V shed 5 bases and J shed 0 bases, with 18 bases lying between them. The CDR3 spells CASRLAGLHYSYEQYF. The CDR3 bases are TGCGCCAGCAGACTGGCGGGTCTTCACTACTCCTACGAGCAGTACTTC.

This clonotype showed up many times. CDR3 DNA: TGTGCCAGCAGCGTAGTGGAACAGGGCAATGGCTACACCTTC. Translating gives CASSVVEQGNGYTF. The chain joins TRBV9 to TRBJ1-2; D is perhaps TRBD1 (6 bases). Germline lookup yields CDR1 SGDLS and CDR2 YYNGEE. There are 14 residues in the CDR3. V was clipped by 0 bases and J by 6 bases, with 12 bases between them.

The rearrangement links TRBV2 to TRBJ1-3; D ambiguous. This CDR3 contains 16 residues. Trimming took 1 base from V and 0 from J, leaving 10 bases between them. Germline CDR1 and CDR2: SNHLY and FYNNEI. The CDR3 protein is CASSEEFARSGNTIYF. The CDR3 DNA follows: TGTGCCAGCAGTGAAGAGTTCGCTCGCTCTGGAAACACCATATATTTT. Full variable domain (missing parts from reference TRBV2 and TRBJ1-3): EPEVTQTPSHQVTQMGQEVILRCVPISNHLYFYWYRQILGQKVEFLVSFYNNEISEKSEIFDDQFSVERPDGSNFTLKIRSTKLEDSAMYFCASSEEFARSGNTIYFGEGSWLTVV.

On this clonotype itself: This may stem from a read error, because a much larger clone lies one nucleotide away. This sequence joins TRBV5-1 and TRBJ2-3; either TRBD1 or TRBD2 may supply D (5 bases each). Per the germline V gene, CDR1 is SGHRS and CDR2 is YFSETQ. The CDR3 contains 14 residues. CDR3 region: CASRAVGRTDTQYF. Written as DNA, the CDR3 is TGTGCCAGCAGGGCGGTGGGACGCACAGATACGCAGTATTTT.

This clonotype was observed at least ten times. V usage is TRBV6-1 and J usage is TRBJ2-7, with D perhaps TRBD1 (7 bases). Germline V lookup: CDR1 MNHNS, CDR2 SASEGT. Trimming cost V 8 bases and J 2 bases, with 16 bases left between them. This CDR3 comprises 14 residues. CDR3 bases: TGTGCCAGCTGCTCACCCAGGGGGGCCTACGAGCAGTACTTC. It encodes CASCSPRGAYEQYF.

This clonotype was detected a few times. J is TRBJ1-6 and V is TRBV2; D unresolved. V was trimmed by 1 base and J by 11 bases, leaving 12 bases between them. Germline loops: CDR1 SNHLY, CDR2 FYNNEI. The length of the CDR3 is 14 residues. CDR3 bases: TGTGCCAGCAGTGAAGAACTCAGTCAGGCACCCCTCCACTTT. Translation: CASSEELSQAPLHF.

This clonotype was counted at least ten times. J is TRBJ1-2 and V is TRBV15; D is perhaps TRBD1 (5 bases). Deletions cut 0 bases from V and 6 bases from J, with 20 bases between. The CDR3 runs to 17 residues. CDR1 and CDR2 (germline): LNHNV, YYDKDF (reference sequence). As DNA, the CDR3 is TGTGCCACCAGCAGAGATTTGGGGCAGGGTAATCGGAATGGCTACACCTTC. Amino acids: CATSRDLGQGNRNGYTF. Supplemented by reference TRBV15 and TRBJ1-2, the full variable domain reads DAMVIQNPRYQVTQFGKPVTLSCSQTLNHNVMYWYQQKSSQAPKLLFHYYDKDFNNEADTPDNFQSRRPNTSFCFLDIRSPGLGDTAMYLCATSRDLGQGNRNGYTFGSGTRLTVV.

V gene TRBV19 combines with J gene TRBJ2-1; maybe TRBD1 (6 bases). The length of the CDR3 is 14 residues. V was cut by 5 bases and J by 4 bases, with 12 bases left in between. Germline V gene data show CDR1 as LNHDA and CDR2 as SQIVND (reference sequence). CDR3 in DNA: TGTGCCAGTAGTCGCCGGGACAAGTACAATGAGCAGTTCTTC. Protein: CASSRRDKYNEQFF.

This chain connects TRBV6-1 to TRBJ2-7; 9 bases map to TRBD2. With V trimmed by 6 bases and J by 6 bases, 9 bases remained unmatched. The germline V gene encodes CDR1 MNHNS and CDR2 SASEGT. The CDR3 spans 14 residues. The DNA for the CDR3 is TGTGCCAGCAGGGCCCCTAGCGGGGTTCTCGAGCAGTACTTC. Protein: CASRAPSGVLEQYF.

In regard to this clonotype: A read error may be the cause here, since a much bigger clone is one base away. The chain is built from TRBV28 and TRBJ1-5; tentatively, D is TRBD1 (6 bases). Per the germline V gene, CDR1 is MDHEN and CDR2 is SYDVKM. The CDR3 extends over 13 amino acids. CDR3 residues: CASLGQLNQPQRF. The CDR3 DNA reads TGTGCCAGCCTCGGACAGTTGAATCAGCCCCAGCGTTTT. The whole variable domain, remainder taken from reference TRBV28 and TRBJ1-5, is DVKVTQSSRYLVKRTGEKVFLECVQDMDHENMFWYRQDPGLGLRLIYFSYDVKMKEKGDIPEGYSVSREKKERFSLILESASTNQTSMYLCASLGQLNQPQRFGDGTRLSIL.

This clonotype was seen a handful of times. The V gene is TRBV7-9, the J gene TRBJ1-4, with no clear D. The CDR3 sequence is 15 residues long. Germline-derived CDR1 and CDR2 are SEHNR and FQNEAQ (reference sequence). The V end was cut by 5 bases, the J end by 2 bases, with 12 bases between. The CDR3 region is CASSEALATNEKLFF. The CDR3 DNA is TGTGCCAGCAGCGAAGCGCTCGCTACTAATGAAAAACTGTTTTTT.

This clonotype was seen many times. The J gene is TRBJ2-5, the V gene TRBV28, with D possibly being TRBD1 or TRBD2 (6 bases each). Germline V gives CDR1 MDHEN, CDR2 SYDVKM. CDR3 length: 16 residues. V lost 6 bases to trimming and J lost 5 bases, with 22 bases between them. The CDR3 coding sequence is TGTGCCAGCAGAACCACACGGACAGTGGAGGGGGAGACCCAGTACTTC. This gives the protein CASRTTRTVEGETQYF.

This clonotype was seen repeatedly, ten times or more. V usage is TRBV30 and J usage is TRBJ2-1; 11 bases are shared with TRBD2. Trimming took 7 bases from V and 4 from J; bases not matched to a gene: 3. The CDR3 runs 13 residues. CDR1 is GTSNPN and CDR2 is SVGIG in the germline V gene (reference sequence). The CDR3 DNA reads TGTGCCTTTAGCGGGGGGGTATACAATGAGCAGTTCTTC. Amino acids: CAFSGGVYNEQFF.

This clonotype was observed at least ten times. The J gene is TRBJ1-5, the V gene TRBV5-1; the match to TRBD1 covers 7 bases. Germline values: CDR1 SGHRS, CDR2 YFSETQ. V gave up 0 bases and J gave up 2 bases; unmatched junction bases: 2. The CDR3 runs to 15 residues. The CDR3 is CASSLEGTGNQPQHF. CDR3 coding DNA: TGCGCCAGCAGCTTGGAGGGGACAGGCAATCAGCCCCAGCATTTT.

This clonotype showed up many times. This chain connects TRBV30 to TRBJ1-1; 7 bases match TRBD1. Trimming removed 5 bases from V and 1 base from J; junction bases left unmatched: 4. Germline V gene sequence: CDR1 GTSNPN, CDR2 SVGIG (reference sequence). The CDR3 loop spans 13 amino acids. CDR3 DNA: TGTGCCTGGTCGACAGGGAAGAACACTGAAGCTTTCTTT. It codes for CAWSTGKNTEAFF.

In this sample, this clonotype turned up many times. The rearrangement joins TRBV10-1 to TRBJ1-1, with 9 bases lining up with TRBD1. Germline CDR1 is WNHNN and CDR2 is SYGVQD (reference sequence). This CDR3 has 17 amino acids. Trimming cost V 5 bases and J 4 bases; bases outside gene matches: 14. The CDR3 loop is CASSQPQGAALGTEAFF. In DNA form, the CDR3 reads TGCGCCAGCAGTCAACCACAGGGGGCTGCTTTGGGCACTGAAGCTTTCTTT.

Only a few counts were recorded for this clonotype. The V gene is TRBV6-6, the J gene TRBJ2-1, with 12 nucleotides matching TRBD2. The CDR3 runs 17 residues. J lost 4 bases, V lost 0 bases, and 4 bases had no gene match. The germline CDR1 and CDR2 sequences are MNHNY and SVGAGI (reference sequence). The CDR3 coding sequence is TGTGCCAGCAGTTACTCTGGACTAGCGGGGACTTACAATGAGCAGTTCTTC. This gives the protein CASSYSGLAGTYNEQFF.

This clonotype was seen many times. The rearrangement uses TRBV11-2 and TRBJ1-2; possibly TRBD1 for D (5 bases). CDR1 is SGHAT and CDR2 is FQNNGV in the germline V gene. CDR3 length equals 12 residues. Trimming took off 1 base at V and 5 bases at J, with 5 bases between the two ends. The CDR3, as DNA: TGTGCCAGCAGCTTAGGACAGTATGGCTACACCTTC. It translates to CASSLGQYGYTF.

Notes on this clonotype: The final CDR3 position lacks the conserved phenylalanine or tryptophan, pointing to a likely read error. The CDR3 DNA is TGTGCCAGCAGGATTAGGGGGGGGGGCACAGATACGCAGTATTCT. This sequence encodes CASRIRGGGTDTQYS. The chain carries TRBV12-3 or TRBV12-4 and TRBJ2-3; TRBD2 is a possible D gene (7 bases). The CDR3 has 15 amino acids. Trimming stripped 6 bases from V and 1 base from J, with 14 bases between.

This clonotype was detected ten times or more. The gene calls are TRBV30 and TRBJ2-4, with 8 bases identical to TRBD1. After removal of 2 bases from V and 7 bases from J, the junction contained 10 bases not matched to a gene. Germline CDR1 reads GTSNPN; CDR2 reads SVGIG (reference sequence). This CDR3 contains 15 residues. This CDR3 is CAWSPRTGFGNIQYF. CDR3 nucleotide sequence: TGTGCCTGGAGTCCCAGGACAGGGTTTGGGAACATTCAGTACTTC.

This clonotype came up many times. This sequence joins TRBV7-2 and TRBJ1-1, with D possibly matching TRBD1 (5 bases). Germline-derived CDR1 and CDR2 are SGHTA and FQGNSA. This CDR3 has 16 amino acids. V dropped 3 bases and J dropped 0 bases, with 14 bases sitting between them. CDR3 sequence: CASSLIYKGLNTEAFF. The CDR3 nucleotides read TGTGCCAGCAGCTTGATCTATAAGGGGTTGAACACTGAAGCTTTCTTT. The whole variable domain, remainder taken from reference TRBV7-2 and TRBJ1-1, is GAGVSQSPSNKVTEKGKDVELRCDPISGHTALYWYRQSLGQGLEFLIYFQGNSAPDKSGLPSDRFSAERTGGSVSTLTIQRTQQEDSAVYLCASSLIYKGLNTEAFFGQGTRLTVV.

A note on this clonotype: At one of its ends the junction is not consistent with the germline gene, which may arise from a read error. The chain employs TRBV20-1 and TRBJ2-7, with TRBD2 matching 9 bases. Germline loops: CDR1 DFQATT, CDR2 SNEGSKA (reference sequence). The CDR3 extends over 14 amino acids. The DNA for the CDR3 is TGCAGTGCTAGAGAGGCTAGCGGGGACTACGGGCAGTACTTC. It codes for CSAREASGDYGQYF.

This clonotype occurred many times. The CDR3 DNA reads TGTGCCAGCAGTGAAGCCTGGGGGGCTGGGGAGACCCAGTACTTC. It specifies CASSEAWGAGETQYF. The chain uses TRBV6-1 and TRBJ2-5, with D perhaps being TRBD1 or TRBD2 (6 bases each). From germline, CDR1 is MNHNS and CDR2 SASEGT. Trimming took 0 bases from V and 5 from J, leaving 13 bases between them. This CDR3 is built from 15 residues.

The chain joins TRBV6-1 to TRBJ1-5; no clear D gene. V was pared by 3 bases and J by 5 bases, with 23 bases between. Per the germline V gene, CDR1 is MNHNS and CDR2 is SASEGT. This CDR3 has 18 residues. The CDR3 DNA sequence: TGTGCCAGCAGTGATCTTAAAGGCCGGGGAGATACCGATCAGCCCCAGCATTTT. It codes for CASSDLKGRGDTDQPQHF.

This clonotype was seen repeatedly, ten times or more. The chain joins TRBV2 to TRBJ2-7; 11 bases agree with TRBD2. This CDR3 spans 17 amino acids. Germline V gene lookup returns CDR1 SNHLY and CDR2 FYNNEI. After removal of 4 bases from V and 2 bases from J, the junction contained 10 bases not matched to a gene. Here the CDR3 DNA reads TGTGCCAGCAGTGGGGGGACTAGCGGCGCCCCAGCCTACGAGCAGTACTTC. Translation gives CASSGGTSGAPAYEQYF. Looking up the rest from reference TRBV2 and TRBJ2-7 gives the full variable domain: EPEVTQTPSHQVTQMGQEVILRCVPISNHLYFYWYRQILGQKVEFLVSFYNNEISEKSEIFDDQFSVERPDGSNFTLKIRSTKLEDSAMYFCASSGGTSGAPAYEQYFGPGTRLTVT.

This clonotype was seen only a few times. The rearrangement links TRBV5-6 to TRBJ2-5; 7 bases agree with TRBD2. The V segment lost 4 bases and the J segment 3 bases; nucleotides outside the gene matches: 6. The CDR3 length is 14 residues. In germline, CDR1 is SGHDT, CDR2 YYEEEE. The CDR3 protein is CASSGPGTKETQYF. DNA of the CDR3: TGTGCCAGCAGCGGCCCCGGGACTAAAGAGACCCAGTACTTC.

The chain employs TRBV7-9 and TRBJ1-2; maybe TRBD1 (5 bases). Germline CDR1 reads SEHNR; CDR2 reads FQNEAQ (reference sequence). Trimming removed 1 base from V and 6 bases from J, with 12 bases in between. The CDR3 length is 14 residues. CDR3 nucleotide sequence: TGTGCCAGCAGCTTAGTCTCAGGGAGGGATGGCTACACCTTC. This sequence encodes CASSLVSGRDGYTF.

This clonotype showed up many times. The rearrangement joins TRBV29-1 to TRBJ1-2; 7 nucleotides align to TRBD1. CDR1 is SQVTM and CDR2 is ANQGSEA in the germline V gene. This CDR3 contains 13 residues. The ends lost 3 bases at V and 4 bases at J; junction bases unmatched: 5. The CDR3 DNA reads as TGCAGCGTTGAGACGGGACAGCCCTATGGCTACACCTTC. Translated: CSVETGQPYGYTF.